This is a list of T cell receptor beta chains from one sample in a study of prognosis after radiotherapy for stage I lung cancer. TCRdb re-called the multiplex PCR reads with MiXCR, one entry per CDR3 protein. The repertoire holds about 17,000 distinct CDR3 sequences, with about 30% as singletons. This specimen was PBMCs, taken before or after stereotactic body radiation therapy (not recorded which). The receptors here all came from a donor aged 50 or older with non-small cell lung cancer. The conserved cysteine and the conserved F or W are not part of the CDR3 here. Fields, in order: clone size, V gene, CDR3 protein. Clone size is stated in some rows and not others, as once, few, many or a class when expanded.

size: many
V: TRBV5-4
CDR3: ASRHAGQGANSPLH

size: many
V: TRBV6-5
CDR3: ASSYSIQDQETQY

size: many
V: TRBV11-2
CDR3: ASSLVAGSYEQY

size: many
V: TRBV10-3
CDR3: AISEQRVGYEQY

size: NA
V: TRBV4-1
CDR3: VSSQGSTGGPSGYT

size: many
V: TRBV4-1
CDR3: ASSRTSGSYNEQF

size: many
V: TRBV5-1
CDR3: ASRKGDTNEKLF

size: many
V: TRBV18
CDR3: ASSPGQGNQETQY

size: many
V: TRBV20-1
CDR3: SARAGNQPQH

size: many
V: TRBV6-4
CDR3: ASSWDRTGGYT

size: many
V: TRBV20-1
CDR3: SAATPGTDTDTQY

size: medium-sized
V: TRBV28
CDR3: ASRPQRVDSPLH

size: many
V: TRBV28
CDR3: ASSLRGNYGYT

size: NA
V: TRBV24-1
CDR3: ATSETSGRGTATQY

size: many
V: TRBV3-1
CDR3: ASRVRGSWESPLH

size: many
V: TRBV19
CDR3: AEVPTKTTDTQY

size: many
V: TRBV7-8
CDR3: ASSLVGAGMNTGELF

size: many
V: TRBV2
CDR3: ASSETQRGSRSTDTQY

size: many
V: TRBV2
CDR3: ASFQKTGFRNTIY

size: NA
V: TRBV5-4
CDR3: ASSWGAPGGSSEQF

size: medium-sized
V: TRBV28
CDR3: ASSLGLAGTETQY

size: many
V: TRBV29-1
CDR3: SARQGGYGYT

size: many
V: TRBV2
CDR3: ASSRDRGGSPLH

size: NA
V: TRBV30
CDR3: ASSRDSPYGYT

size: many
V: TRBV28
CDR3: ASSFRSPRGGELF

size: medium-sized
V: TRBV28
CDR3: ASRQGTYEQY

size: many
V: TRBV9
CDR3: ASSVGTSGSPSF

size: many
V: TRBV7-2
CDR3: ASSLDFQEQY

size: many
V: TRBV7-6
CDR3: ASSPPPVNTGELF

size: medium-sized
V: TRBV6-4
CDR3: ASRLHRGRGETQY

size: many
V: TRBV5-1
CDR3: ASSLNANRNEKLF

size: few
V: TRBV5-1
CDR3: ASSYQQGKQETQY

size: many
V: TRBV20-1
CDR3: SARELLAAGHNEQF

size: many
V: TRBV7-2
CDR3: ASSTPSDYGYT

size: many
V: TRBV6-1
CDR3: ASSQGAGPAQPQH

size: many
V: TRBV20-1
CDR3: SARLRRVGATGELF

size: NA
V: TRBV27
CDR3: ASGTGTGIEQY

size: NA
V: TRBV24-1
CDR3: ATRDRESSGAGTEAF

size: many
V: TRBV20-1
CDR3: SARTSGTDTQY

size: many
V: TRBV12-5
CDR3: ASGTTGLVQY

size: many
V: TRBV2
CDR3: ASSDVGYEQY

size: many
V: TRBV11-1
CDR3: ASSALGGLHEQY

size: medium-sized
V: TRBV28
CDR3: ASSPRIGQISGANVLT

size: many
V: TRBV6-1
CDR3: ASTRHPTSGRALDTQY

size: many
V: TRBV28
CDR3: ASTAPRGTSYEQY

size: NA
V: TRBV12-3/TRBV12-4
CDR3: ASSLWGNNEQY

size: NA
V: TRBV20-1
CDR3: SARRLAIGFTTYEQY

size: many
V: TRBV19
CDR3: ASSPRTSGTATKNIQY

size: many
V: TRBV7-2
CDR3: ASSLVEARLGFGAGELF

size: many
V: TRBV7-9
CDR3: ASSPRGNSYNEQF

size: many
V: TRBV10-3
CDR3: AISERGADYGYT

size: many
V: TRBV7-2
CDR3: ASSRKQGSSYNEQF

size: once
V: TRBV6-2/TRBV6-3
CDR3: ASSGRLVGTYDQY

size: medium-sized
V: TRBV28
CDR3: AGKRQGGTGELF

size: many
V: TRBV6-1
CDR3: ASRGRGGTEAF

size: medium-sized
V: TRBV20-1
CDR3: SAHPAGDYNEQF

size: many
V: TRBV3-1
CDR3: ASSPRGPPFGTEQY

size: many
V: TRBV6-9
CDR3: ASNYRDQETQY

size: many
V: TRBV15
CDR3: ATWMALWPQH

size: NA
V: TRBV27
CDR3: ASSATLHYEQY